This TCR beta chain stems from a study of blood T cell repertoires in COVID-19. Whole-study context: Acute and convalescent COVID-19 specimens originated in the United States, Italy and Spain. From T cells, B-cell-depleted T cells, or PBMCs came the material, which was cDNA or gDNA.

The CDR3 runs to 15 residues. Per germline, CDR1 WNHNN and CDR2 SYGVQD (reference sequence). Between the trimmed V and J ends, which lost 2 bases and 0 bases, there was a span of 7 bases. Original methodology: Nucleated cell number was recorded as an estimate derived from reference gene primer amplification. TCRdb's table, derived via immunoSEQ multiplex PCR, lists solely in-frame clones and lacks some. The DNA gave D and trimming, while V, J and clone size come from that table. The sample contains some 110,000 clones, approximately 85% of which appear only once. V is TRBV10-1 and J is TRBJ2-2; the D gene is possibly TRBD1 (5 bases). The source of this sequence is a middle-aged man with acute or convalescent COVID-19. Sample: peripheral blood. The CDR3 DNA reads TGCGCCAGCAGTGAGAGGACAACGAACACCGGGGAGCTGTTTTTT. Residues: CASSERTTNTGELFF.